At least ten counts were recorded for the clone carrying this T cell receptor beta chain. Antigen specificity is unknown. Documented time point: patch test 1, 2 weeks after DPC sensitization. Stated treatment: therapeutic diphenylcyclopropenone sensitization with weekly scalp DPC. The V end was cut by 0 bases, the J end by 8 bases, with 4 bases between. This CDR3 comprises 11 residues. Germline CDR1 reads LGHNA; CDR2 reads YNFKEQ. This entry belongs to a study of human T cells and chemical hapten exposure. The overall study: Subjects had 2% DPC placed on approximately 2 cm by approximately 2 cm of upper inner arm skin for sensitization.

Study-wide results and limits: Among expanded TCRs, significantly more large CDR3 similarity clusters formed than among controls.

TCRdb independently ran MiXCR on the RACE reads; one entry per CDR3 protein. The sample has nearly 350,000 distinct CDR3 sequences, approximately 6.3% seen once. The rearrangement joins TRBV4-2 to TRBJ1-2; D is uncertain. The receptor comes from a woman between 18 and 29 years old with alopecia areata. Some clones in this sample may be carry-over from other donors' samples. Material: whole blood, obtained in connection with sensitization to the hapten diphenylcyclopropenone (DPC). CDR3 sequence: CASSQDQGYTF. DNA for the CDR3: TGTGCCAGCAGCCAAGATCAGGGCTACACCTTC.